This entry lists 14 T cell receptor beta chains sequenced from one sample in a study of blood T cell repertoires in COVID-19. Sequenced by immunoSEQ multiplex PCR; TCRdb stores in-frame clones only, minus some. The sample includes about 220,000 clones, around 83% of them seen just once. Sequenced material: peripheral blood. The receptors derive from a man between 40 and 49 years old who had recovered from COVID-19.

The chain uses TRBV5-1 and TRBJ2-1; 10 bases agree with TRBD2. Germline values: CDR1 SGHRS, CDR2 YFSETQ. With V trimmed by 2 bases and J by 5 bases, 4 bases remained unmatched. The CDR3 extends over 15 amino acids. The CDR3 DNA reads TGCGCCAGCAGCTTAGGGACTAGCGTAAACAATGAGCAGTTCTTC. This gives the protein CASSLGTSVNNEQFF.

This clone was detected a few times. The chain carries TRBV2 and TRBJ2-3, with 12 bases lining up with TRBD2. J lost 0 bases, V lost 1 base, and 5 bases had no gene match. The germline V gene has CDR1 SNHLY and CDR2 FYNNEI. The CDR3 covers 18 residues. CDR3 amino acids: CASSEGLAGGYSTDTQYF. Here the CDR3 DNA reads TGTGCCAGCAGTGAAGGGCTAGCGGGAGGGTACAGCACAGATACGCAGTATTTT.

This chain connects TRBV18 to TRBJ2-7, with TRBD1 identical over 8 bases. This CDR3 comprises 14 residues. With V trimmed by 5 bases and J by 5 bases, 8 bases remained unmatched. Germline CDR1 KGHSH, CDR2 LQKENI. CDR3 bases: TGTGCCAGCTCATCGCGGACAGGGACGGACGAGCAGTACTTC. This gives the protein CASSSRTGTDEQYF.

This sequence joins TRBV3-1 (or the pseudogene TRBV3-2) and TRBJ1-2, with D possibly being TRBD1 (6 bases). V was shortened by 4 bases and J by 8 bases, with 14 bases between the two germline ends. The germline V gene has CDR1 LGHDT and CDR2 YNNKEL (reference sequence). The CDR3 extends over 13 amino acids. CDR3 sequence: CASSLQGIEGYTF. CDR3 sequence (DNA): TGTGCCAGCAGCCTACAGGGTATCGAGGGCTACACCTTC.

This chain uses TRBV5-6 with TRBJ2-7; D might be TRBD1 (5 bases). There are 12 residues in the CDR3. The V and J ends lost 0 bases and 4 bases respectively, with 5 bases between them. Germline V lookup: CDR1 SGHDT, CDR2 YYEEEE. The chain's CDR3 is CASSLGQYEQYF. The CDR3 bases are TGTGCCAGCAGCTTGGGACAGTACGAGCAGTACTTC.

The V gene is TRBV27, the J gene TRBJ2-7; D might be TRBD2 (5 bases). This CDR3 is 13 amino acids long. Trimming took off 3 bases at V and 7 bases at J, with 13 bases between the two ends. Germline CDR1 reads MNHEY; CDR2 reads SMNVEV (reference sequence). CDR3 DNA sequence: TGTGCCAGCAGTTTCGGCAGAGGGTGGGAGCAGTACTTC. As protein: CASSFGRGWEQYF.

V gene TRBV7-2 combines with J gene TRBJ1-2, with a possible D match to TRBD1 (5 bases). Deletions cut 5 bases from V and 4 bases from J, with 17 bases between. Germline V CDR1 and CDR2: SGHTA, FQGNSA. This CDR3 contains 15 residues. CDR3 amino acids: CASSSRDSGGYGYTF. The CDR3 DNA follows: TGTGCCAGCAGCAGCCGGGACTCCGGGGGCTATGGCTACACCTTC.

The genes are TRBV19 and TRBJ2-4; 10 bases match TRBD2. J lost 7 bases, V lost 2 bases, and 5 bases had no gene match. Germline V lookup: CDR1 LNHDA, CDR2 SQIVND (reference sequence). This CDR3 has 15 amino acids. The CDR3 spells CASSIMLAGANIQYF. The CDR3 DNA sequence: TGTGCCAGTAGTATAATGCTAGCGGGAGCGAACATTCAGTACTTC.

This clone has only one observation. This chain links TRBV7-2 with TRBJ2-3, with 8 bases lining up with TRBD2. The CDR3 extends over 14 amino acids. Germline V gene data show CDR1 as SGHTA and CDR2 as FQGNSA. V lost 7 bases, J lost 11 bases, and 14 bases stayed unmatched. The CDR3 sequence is CASTYFGGGIRQYF. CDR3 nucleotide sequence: TGTGCCAGCACCTACTTCGGCGGGGGGATTAGGCAGTATTTT.

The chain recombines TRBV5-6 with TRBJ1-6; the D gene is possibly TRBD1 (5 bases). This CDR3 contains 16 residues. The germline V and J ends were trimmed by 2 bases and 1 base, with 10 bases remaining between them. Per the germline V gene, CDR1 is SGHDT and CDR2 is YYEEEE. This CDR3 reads CASSFIGASYNSPLHF. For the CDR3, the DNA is TGTGCCAGCAGCTTTATAGGGGCTTCCTATAATTCACCCCTCCACTTT.

DNA for the CDR3: TGCAGCGTCAGGACGCACGGGGACACTGAAGCTTTCTTT. Translated, it gives CSVRTHGDTEAFF. V is TRBV29-1 and J is TRBJ1-1; D not certain. Germline V CDR1 and CDR2: SQVTM, ANQGSEA. The length of the CDR3 is 13 residues. The V and J ends lost 6 bases and 3 bases respectively, with 14 bases between them.

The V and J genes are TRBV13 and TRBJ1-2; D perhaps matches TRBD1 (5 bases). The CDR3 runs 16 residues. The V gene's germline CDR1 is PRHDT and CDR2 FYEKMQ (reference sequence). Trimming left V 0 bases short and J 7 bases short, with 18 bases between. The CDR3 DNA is TGTGCCAGCAGCTTAGGGTTCGACAGTTTCACGAGTGGCTACACCTTC. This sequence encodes CASSLGFDSFTSGYTF.

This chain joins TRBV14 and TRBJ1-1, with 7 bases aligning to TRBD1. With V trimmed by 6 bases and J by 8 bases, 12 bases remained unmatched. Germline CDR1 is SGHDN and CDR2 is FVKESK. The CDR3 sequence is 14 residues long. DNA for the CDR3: TGTGCCAGCAGTCGTGGAAGGGGGCGCCCCGAAGCTTTCTTT. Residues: CASSRGRGRPEAFF.

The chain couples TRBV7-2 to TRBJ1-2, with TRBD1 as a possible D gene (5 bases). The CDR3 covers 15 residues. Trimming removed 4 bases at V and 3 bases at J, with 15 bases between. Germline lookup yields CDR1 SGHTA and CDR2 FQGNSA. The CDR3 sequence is CASSSRQGAHYGYTF. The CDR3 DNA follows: TGTGCCAGCAGCTCCCGCCAAGGGGCACACTATGGCTACACCTTC.